The sequence of this T cell receptor (beta chain) was determined in a study of blood T cells in healthy people across ages. V lost 4 bases and J lost 4, with 8 bases in between. CDR3 length: 12 amino acids. Germline CDR1 reads SGHRS; CDR2 reads YFSETQ. The authors ran a second PCR of roughly 6 to 12 cycles using a sample-barcoded 5' primer and a J-beta primer mix. TCRdb called the 5' RACE reads again in MiXCR, with one record for every CDR3 protein. The sample records about 650,000 distinct CDR3 sequences, about 30% being singletons. This clonotype was seen only a few times. The chain combines TRBV5-1 with TRBJ1-2; D is undetermined. Source material: blood. This sequence was found in a woman older than 75 in good health. The CDR3 DNA follows: TGCGCCAGCAGCGCCAGTAGCTATGGCTACACCTTC. Translating it yields CASSASSYGYTF.